One and the same sample provided the 22 T cell receptor beta chains below, sequenced in a study of blood T cell repertoires in COVID-19. The assay was immunoSEQ multiplex PCR, and TCRdb's table has in-frame clones only and misses some. The sample includes around 280,000 clones, approximately 83% seen only once; the top ten take over 2%. Sequencing was carried out using peripheral blood. These receptors were obtained from a woman in her thirties who had recovered from COVID-19.

This sequence joins TRBV30 and TRBJ2-7; D is perhaps TRBD2 (7 bases). V dropped 0 bases and J dropped 7 bases, with 19 bases sitting between them. The CDR3 runs to 15 residues. Germline lookup yields CDR1 GTSNPN and CDR2 SVGIG (reference sequence). This CDR3 is CAWSVLRRGQYEQYF. CDR3 coding DNA: TGTGCCTGGAGTGTACTACGGCGGGGGCAGTATGAGCAGTACTTC.

V is TRBV5-1 and J is TRBJ1-1; the D is unclear. The CDR3 has 13 residues. Germline V gene lookup returns CDR1 SGHRS and CDR2 YFSETQ. The V gene lost 5 bases and the J gene lost 3 bases, with 11 bases spanning the gap. The CDR3 coding sequence is TGCGCCAGCAGATACAGCCCCCACACTGAAGCTTTCTTT. Amino acid sequence: CASRYSPHTEAFF.

The rearrangement links TRBV5-5 to TRBJ1-2; a possible D gene is TRBD1 (6 bases). CDR1 SGHKS and CDR2 YYEKEE come from the germline V gene (reference sequence). The V and J ends lost 4 bases and 5 bases respectively, with 15 bases between them. This CDR3 has 14 amino acids. The CDR3 protein is CASSPLTGSYGYTF. CDR3 in DNA: TGTGCCAGCAGCCCACTGACAGGATCTTATGGCTACACCTTC. Variable domain in full (rest from reference TRBV5-5 and TRBJ1-2): DAGVTQSPTHLIKTRGQQVTLRCSPISGHKSVSWYQQVLGQGPQFIFQYYEKEERGRGNFPDRFSARQFPNYSSELNVNALLLGDSALYLCASSPLTGSYGYTFGSGTRLTVV.

Only a few counts were recorded for this clone. This CDR3 is also generated by other DNA sequences in the sample. V and J are TRBV19 and TRBJ1-1; D perhaps matches TRBD1 (5 bases). Trimming shortened V by 2 bases and J by 2 bases, and 9 bases separated the two germline ends. The CDR3 consists of 14 residues. Germline values: CDR1 LNHDA, CDR2 SQIVND (reference sequence). The CDR3 sequence is CASSIQGSNTEAFF. CDR3 DNA sequence: TGTGCCAGTAGTATACAGGGATCTAACACTGAAGCTTTCTTT.

The V and J genes are TRBV27 and TRBJ2-5; a possible D gene is TRBD2 (7 bases). The CDR3 is made up of 13 amino acids. The V end was cut by 5 bases, the J end by 3 bases, with 10 bases between. CDR1 is MNHEY, CDR2 SMNVEV, per germline (reference sequence). The CDR3 is CASSRGAKETQYF. The CDR3 DNA reads as TGTGCCAGCAGTCGGGGGGCCAAAGAGACCCAGTACTTC.

The rearrangement uses TRBV29-1 and TRBJ1-2; 7 nucleotides line up with TRBD1. Trimming removed 6 bases from V and 6 bases from J; junction bases left unmatched: 7. The CDR3 length is 12 residues. CDR1 and CDR2 (germline): SQVTM, ANQGSEA. CDR3 sequence reads: CSVPQGGDGYTF. Written as DNA, the CDR3 is TGCAGCGTACCCCAGGGGGGAGATGGCTACACCTTC.

This clone has just one count. The rearrangement uses TRBV27 and TRBJ1-2; TRBD1 aligns across 7 bases. After removal of 5 bases from V and 5 bases from J, the junction contained 5 bases not matched to a gene. CDR3 length: 13 residues. CDR1 and CDR2 from the germline V gene are MNHEY and SMNVEV (reference sequence). The CDR3 bases are TGTGCCAGCAGTGTCGGGACAGCGTATGGCTACACCTTC. This encodes CASSVGTAYGYTF.

The chain links TRBV12-3 or TRBV12-4 to TRBJ1-2; unclear D gene. The CDR3 extends over 12 amino acids. The germline V and J ends were trimmed by 7 bases and 7 bases, with 13 bases remaining between them. CDR3 region: CASTIGGSGYTF. The CDR3 DNA is TGTGCCAGCACCATTGGTGGGAGTGGCTACACCTTC.

This clone has only one observation. The rearrangement links TRBV21-1 to TRBJ2-7; TRBD2, the D gene given by the table, was not confirmed from the DNA. TRBV21-1 is listed as a pseudogene. The CDR3 has 16 amino acids. CDR3 amino acids: CASSKTQREGRSEQYF. Written as DNA, the CDR3 is TGTGCCAGCAGCAAAACTCAGCGGGAGGGCCGTAGCGAGCAGTACTTC.

The rearrangement uses TRBV6-2 or TRBV6-3 and TRBJ1-2, with D perhaps matching TRBD1 (6 bases). Germline V gene sequence: CDR1 MNHEY, CDR2 SVGEGT. V was clipped by 2 bases and J by 7 bases, with 17 bases between them. The CDR3 consists of 15 residues. This CDR3 is CASSYATGSRSGYTF. As DNA, the CDR3 is TGTGCCAGCAGTTACGCGACAGGATCCCGCTCTGGCTACACCTTC.

The chain recombines TRBV11-2 with TRBJ2-3; a possible D gene is TRBD2 (6 bases). Per the germline V gene, CDR1 is SGHAT and CDR2 is FQNNGV. The CDR3 totals 15 residues. V was trimmed by 4 bases and J by 11 bases, leaving 22 bases between them. In nucleotides, the CDR3 is TGTGCCAGCAGCTCCCTAGTAGCGGTCCGGTTTCTGCAGTATTTT. This codes for CASSSLVAVRFLQYF.

The chain employs TRBV12-3 or TRBV12-4 and TRBJ1-1; no definite D call. This CDR3 is 12 amino acids long. V lost 6 bases, J lost 4 bases, and 9 bases lay in between. CDR3: CASRPVSTEAFF. The DNA of the CDR3 is TGTGCCAGCAGGCCGGTAAGCACTGAAGCTTTCTTT.

This rearrangement joins TRBV13 to TRBJ2-3, with a weak D call TRBD2 (6 bases). V dropped 2 bases and J dropped 0 bases, with 12 bases sitting between them. The CDR3 spans 16 residues. Germline CDR1 PRHDT, CDR2 FYEKMQ (reference sequence). The chain's CDR3 is CASSLIDSGSTDTQYF. The CDR3 DNA reads as TGTGCCAGCAGCTTAATAGATAGCGGCAGCACAGATACGCAGTATTTT.

In DNA, the CDR3 is TGTGCCAGCAGCCACGGGGGGTCAACCTACGAGCAGTACTTC. It is translated as CASSHGGSTYEQYF. The chain links TRBV5-6 to TRBJ2-7; 7 bases line up with TRBD2. The CDR3 is 14 amino acids. After removal of 4 bases from V and 2 bases from J, the junction contained 6 bases not matched to a gene. CDR1 is SGHDT, CDR2 YYEEEE, per germline.

This clone has a count of ten or more. This sequence joins TRBV4-2 and TRBJ1-5; D gene unclear. The CDR3 covers 15 residues. Trimming took 5 bases from V and 0 from J, leaving 11 bases between them. CDR1 LGHNA and CDR2 YNFKEQ come from the germline V gene. The DNA for the CDR3 is TGTGCCAGCAGCGAAGGAGGAGATAGCAATCAGCCCCAGCATTTT. Translation: CASSEGGDSNQPQHF.

This chain links TRBV21-1 with TRBJ2-1; the table assigns TRBD2, which was not confirmed against the DNA. TRBV21-1 is termed a pseudogene. The CDR3 covers 14 residues. The CDR3 DNA follows: TGTGCCAGCAGCCCCCGACTGCCGTACAATGAGCAGTTCTTC. Amino acid sequence: CASSPRLPYNEQFF.

The chain uses TRBV2 and TRBJ2-1; TRBD1 matches at 7 bases. This CDR3 has 13 residues. CDR1 and CDR2 (germline): SNHLY, FYNNEI. Trimming removed 6 bases from V and 11 bases from J; junction bases left unmatched: 10. CDR3: CASRPDGTVKQFF. Here the CDR3 DNA reads TGTGCCAGCAGACCCGATGGGACAGTCAAGCAGTTCTTC.

This chain links TRBV21-1 with TRBJ2-5; TRBD1 reflects the table's D call only, with no check against the DNA. TRBV21-1 is shown as a pseudogene. The CDR3 is made up of 17 amino acids. Written as DNA, the CDR3 is TGTGCCAACTCGACGAGGCGCGGGACAGGGGAGGGAGAGACCCAGTACTTC. Translated: CANSTRRGTGEGETQYF.

The V gene is TRBV10-2, the J gene TRBJ2-3, with 8 bases that match TRBD2. CDR1 WSHSY and CDR2 SAAADI come from the germline V gene. Trimming at V came to 4 bases and at J to 2 bases, leaving 5 bases not matched to a gene. The CDR3 extends over 15 amino acids. The CDR3 protein is CASSGAGASTDTQYF. In nucleotides, the CDR3 is TGCGCCAGCAGTGGAGCGGGGGCATCCACAGATACGCAGTATTTT.

Concerning this clone itself: At one of its ends the junction is not consistent with the germline gene, which may arise from a read error. The V call is TRBV5-1, the J call TRBJ1-2; no clear D. Germline lookup yields CDR1 SGHRS and CDR2 YFSETQ. The CDR3 length is 15 residues. CDR3: CASSPQDGVLYDYTF. In nucleotides, the CDR3 is TGCGCCAGCAGCCCCCAAGATGGAGTACTCTATGACTACACCTTC.

This chain connects TRBV7-9 to TRBJ1-5, with D possibly TRBD1 on 5 matching bases. This CDR3 is 18 amino acids long. V lost 2 bases and J lost 0, with 17 bases in between. The V gene's germline CDR1 is SEHNR and CDR2 FQNEAQ (reference sequence). The CDR3 region has the DNA TGTGCCAGCAGCTTATGGGGGGATGGGGCCTATAGCAATCAGCCCCAGCATTTT. It codes for CASSLWGDGAYSNQPQHF.

V is TRBV19 and J is TRBJ1-1, with TRBD1 matching over 10 bases. Trimming at V came to 4 bases and at J to 5 bases, leaving 16 bases not matched to a gene. The CDR3 covers 18 residues. The germline V gene has CDR1 LNHDA and CDR2 SQIVND (reference sequence). In nucleotides, the CDR3 is TGTGCCAGTAGTACACTATTCGGGACAGGGGCGCGGAATACTGAAGCTTTCTTT. Translation gives CASSTLFGTGARNTEAFF.